This entry lists 9 T cell receptor beta chains sequenced from one sample in a study of cytomegalovirus exposure and HLA in healthy donors. Researchers ran the PCR with 60 Vbeta and 13 Jbeta primers. Sequenced by immunoSEQ multiplex PCR; TCRdb stores in-frame clones only, minus some. The sample yields 200,000 to 250,000 clones, of which the top ten take up 0.9% to 1.4%. Sequencing was carried out using PBMCs. The receptors here all came from a girl aged 2-15 years in good health and CMV-seropositive.

The chain has TRBV5-1 and TRBJ2-7; weak D call: TRBD2 (5 bases). The CDR3 is 16 amino acids. V dropped 5 bases and J dropped 1 base, with 19 bases sitting between them. The V gene's germline CDR1 is SGHRS and CDR2 YFSETQ. The CDR3 loop reads CASSHPRGEISYEQYF. For the CDR3, the DNA is TGCGCCAGCAGTCACCCCCGGGGTGAGATTTCCTACGAGCAGTACTTC.

This chain uses TRBV4-1 with TRBJ2-7; a weak D match, TRBD2 (6 bases). The CDR3 contains 17 residues. In germline, CDR1 is MGHRA, CDR2 YSYEKL. Trimming left V 0 bases short and J 2 bases short, with 17 bases between. The DNA of the CDR3 is TGCGCCAGCAGCCAAGATTCGGGTGCCGGGACTCCCTACGAGCAGTACTTC. Translation: CASSQDSGAGTPYEQYF.

The chain uses TRBV6-1 and TRBJ1-2; a weak D match, TRBD1 (6 bases). CDR1 is MNHNS, CDR2 SASEGT, per germline. Between the trimmed V and J ends, which lost 6 bases and 2 bases, there was a span of 16 bases. The CDR3 spans 15 residues. The CDR3 DNA sequence: TGTGCCAGCAGGGGGGCTGCTGCCTTGAACTATGGCTACACCTTC. This sequence encodes CASRGAAALNYGYTF.

This rearrangement joins TRBV4-1 to TRBJ2-7, with TRBD2 as a possible D gene (5 bases). This CDR3 is built from 14 residues. The germline V gene has CDR1 MGHRA and CDR2 YSYEKL. V shed 4 bases and J shed 4 bases, with 14 bases lying between them. CDR3: CASSRVEVPYEQYF. The CDR3 nucleotides are TGCGCCAGCAGCCGAGTGGAGGTTCCTTACGAGCAGTACTTC.

This rearrangement joins TRBV10-2 to TRBJ1-1; TRBD1 matches 10 bases. The CDR3 length is 15 residues. V was pared by 7 bases and J by 4 bases, with 9 bases of the junction left unmatched. CDR1 is WSHSY, CDR2 SAAADI, per germline. The CDR3 region has the DNA TGCGCCAGCAAGGGACAGGGGCTAGTTAGCACTGAAGCTTTCTTT. Amino acids: CASKGQGLVSTEAFF.

CDR3 in DNA: TGCGCCAGCAGCTTGGCGGCAGCCGGATTTGCGGTGCAGTACTTC. Residues: CASSLAAAGFAVQYF. The rearrangement links TRBV5-1 to TRBJ2-7; D is undetermined. The V end was cut by 0 bases, the J end by 9 bases, with 19 bases between. CDR1 and CDR2 from the germline V gene are SGHRS and YFSETQ. This CDR3 contains 15 residues.

This rearrangement joins TRBV28 to TRBJ2-7, with a weak D call TRBD1 (6 bases). Trimming left V 7 bases short and J 2 bases short, with 12 bases between. Germline V gives CDR1 MDHEN, CDR2 SYDVKM. This CDR3 has 13 residues. The CDR3 sequence is CASKTGIPYEQYF. The CDR3 DNA sequence: TGTGCCAGCAAAACAGGGATTCCCTACGAGCAGTACTTC.

V is TRBV11-2 and J is TRBJ1-3; D is unresolved. CDR1 and CDR2 from the germline V gene are SGHAT and FQNNGV. The CDR3 extends over 16 amino acids. Trimming pared 1 base from V and 2 bases from J, leaving 12 bases between. CDR3 amino acids: CASSLAPAGAGNTIYF. The CDR3 DNA reads as TGTGCCAGCAGCTTAGCCCCCGCCGGGGCTGGAAACACCATATATTTT.

V is TRBV27 and J is TRBJ2-1; 11 bases line up with TRBD2. The CDR3 length is 14 residues. The germline V gene has CDR1 MNHEY and CDR2 SMNVEV (reference sequence). Trimming cost V 6 bases and J 14 bases; bases outside gene matches: 12. The CDR3 nucleotides read TGTGCCAGCAGCGGTAGGGTAGCGGGAGGGCCGGAGTTCTTC. Its protein product is CASSGRVAGGPEFF.